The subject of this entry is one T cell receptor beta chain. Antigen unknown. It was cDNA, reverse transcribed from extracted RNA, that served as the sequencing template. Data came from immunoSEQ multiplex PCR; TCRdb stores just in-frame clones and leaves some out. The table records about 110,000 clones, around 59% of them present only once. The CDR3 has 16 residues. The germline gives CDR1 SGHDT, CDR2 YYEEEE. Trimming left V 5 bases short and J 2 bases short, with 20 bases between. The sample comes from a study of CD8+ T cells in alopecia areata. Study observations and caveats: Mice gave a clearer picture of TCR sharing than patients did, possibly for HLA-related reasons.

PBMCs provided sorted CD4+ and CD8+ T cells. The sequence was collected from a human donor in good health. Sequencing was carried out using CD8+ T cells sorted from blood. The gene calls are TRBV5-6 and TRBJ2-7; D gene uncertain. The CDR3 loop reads CASSNWDRARPYEQYF. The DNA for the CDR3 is TGTGCCAGCAGTAATTGGGATCGGGCCCGCCCCTACGAGCAGTACTTC.